Below, 17 T cell receptor beta chains from the same sample are listed, as sequenced in a study of T-cell memory formation after mild COVID-19. From the 5' RACE reads, TCRdb called clonotypes with MiXCR, one entry per CDR3 protein. The data show approximately 150,000 distinct CDR3 sequences, with about 19% seen just once and 2% to 2.5% held by the top ten. Sequenced sample: PBMCs or a T cell subset sorted from them (not recorded which). Receptors originate from an adult woman who had mild COVID-19 (a few samples of this study predate the infection). Cell type and time point are not known.

V gene TRBV15 combines with J gene TRBJ2-1; 8 nucleotides agree with TRBD1. The CDR3 sequence is 13 residues long. Germline V gene data show CDR1 as LNHNV and CDR2 as YYDKDF (reference sequence). J lost 7 bases, V lost 6 bases, and 5 bases had no gene match. The CDR3 coding sequence is TGTGCCACCAGTGGACAGGGTCCTAATGAGCAGTTCTTC. It codes for CATSGQGPNEQFF. The whole variable domain, filled in from reference TRBV15 and TRBJ2-1, reads DAMVIQNPRYQVTQFGKPVTLSCSQTLNHNVMYWYQQKSSQAPKLLFHYYDKDFNNEADTPDNFQSRRPNTSFCFLDIRSPGLGDTAMYLCATSGQGPNEQFFGPGTRLTVL.

This clonotype was detected once. V is TRBV7-9 and J is TRBJ1-5; D is undetermined. This CDR3 contains 13 residues. The germline V and J ends were trimmed by 5 bases and 5 bases, with 10 bases remaining between them. Germline values: CDR1 SEHNR, CDR2 FQNEAQ (reference sequence). CDR3 residues: CASSPVGHQPQHF. CDR3 DNA sequence: TGTGCCAGCAGCCCCGTGGGCCATCAGCCCCAGCATTTT.

This clonotype has at least ten counts. This chain links TRBV6-5 with TRBJ2-1, with D tentatively TRBD2 (5 bases). V dropped 6 bases and J dropped 7 bases, with 22 bases sitting between them. Germline loops: CDR1 MNHEY, CDR2 SVGAGI. The CDR3 spans 16 residues. CDR3 sequence (DNA): TGTGCCAGCAGGACGGCAGGCAGCGGAGCGAGGAATGAGCAGTTCTTC. Protein: CASRTAGSGARNEQFF.

The chain uses TRBV6-6 and TRBJ1-2, with TRBD1 as a possible D gene (6 bases). Germline V gene data show CDR1 as MNHNY and CDR2 as SVGAGI (reference sequence). Trimming removed 3 bases from V and 4 bases from J, with 12 bases in between. The CDR3 is 14 residues long. CDR3 in DNA: TGTGCCAGCAGTTATACAGGGAGAGGCTATGGCTACACCTTC. Protein product: CASSYTGRGYGYTF.

This clonotype has a handful of counts. V usage is TRBV20-1 and J usage is TRBJ1-1; D not resolved. The germline V gene encodes CDR1 DFQATT and CDR2 SNEGSKA (reference sequence). The length of the CDR3 is 15 residues. Trimming stripped 0 bases from V and 3 bases from J, with 14 bases between. The CDR3: CSARDVAVPDTEAFF. CDR3 bases: TGCAGTGCTAGAGATGTGGCAGTACCCGACACTGAAGCTTTCTTT.

The chain recombines TRBV12-3 or TRBV12-4 with TRBJ1-2; 8 positions agree with TRBD1. V lost 6 bases to trimming and J lost 4 bases; unmatched junction nucleotides: 10. The CDR3 contains 15 residues. The CDR3 is CASSPIQGGLYGYTF. CDR3 in DNA: TGTGCCAGCAGCCCGATACAGGGGGGCCTCTATGGCTACACCTTC.

This clonotype has more than one count but fewer than ten. The chain combines TRBV5-1 with TRBJ1-1; D is possibly TRBD1 (6 bases). V lost 5 bases to trimming and J lost 2 bases, with 13 bases between them. The length of the CDR3 is 14 residues. Germline values: CDR1 SGHRS, CDR2 YFSETQ. The DNA of the CDR3 is TGCGCCAGCAGGAATCCCGGGACAAACACTGAAGCTTTCTTT. Its translation: CASRNPGTNTEAFF.

The chain couples TRBV24-1 to TRBJ2-7; the D call may be TRBD1 or TRBD2 (5 bases each). This CDR3 spans 12 amino acids. V lost 8 bases to trimming and J lost 7 bases, with 14 bases between them. Germline V gene sequence: CDR1 KGHDR, CDR2 SFDVKD. The CDR3 nucleotides are TGTGCCACCAAGGGACCACTAGAGGAGCAGTACTTC. Translating it yields CATKGPLEEQYF.

This clonotype showed up just a few times. CDR3 amino acids: CASSPTHGAGETQYF. CDR3 nucleotide sequence: TGTGCCAGCAGCCCGACCCATGGGGCGGGTGAGACCCAGTACTTC. The chain combines TRBV7-2 with TRBJ2-5; TRBD1 or TRBD2 may be the D gene (5 bases each). CDR1 SGHTA and CDR2 FQGNSA come from the germline V gene. Trimming pared 5 bases from V and 5 bases from J, leaving 18 bases between. The CDR3 extends over 15 amino acids. The full variable domain, with the rest looked up from reference TRBV7-2 and TRBJ2-5, is GAGVSQSPSNKVTEKGKDVELRCDPISGHTALYWYRQSLGQGLEFLIYFQGNSAPDKSGLPSDRFSAERTGGSVSTLTIQRTQQEDSAVYLCASSPTHGAGETQYFGPGTRLLVL.

In this sample, this clonotype turned up once. J is TRBJ2-1 and V is TRBV9; tentatively, D is TRBD1 or TRBD2 (5 bases each). Trimming shortened V by 3 bases and J by 7 bases, and 26 bases separated the two germline ends. The germline V gene has CDR1 SGDLS and CDR2 YYNGEE. CDR3 length: 18 amino acids. The CDR3 DNA reads as TGTGCCAGCAGCGCGCCTGAACCGGGACGTTCCGTGCGGAATGAGCAGTTCTTC. It specifies CASSAPEPGRSVRNEQFF.

This clonotype came up a few times. Given a much more abundant clone one base away, this may be a read error. J is TRBJ2-7 and V is TRBV21-1. TRBV21-1 is a recognized pseudogene. CDR3 length: 11 amino acids. CDR3 DNA: TGTGCCAGCAGCGCCCCCTACGAGCAGTACTTC. It translates to CASSAPYEQYF.

The chain carries TRBV12-3 or TRBV12-4 and TRBJ1-5; D ambiguous. V shed 2 bases and J shed 1 base, with 9 bases lying between them. This CDR3 is built from 15 residues. The CDR3 region has the DNA TGTGCCAGCAGTTTATCCAGTGGGAGCAATCAGCCCCAGCATTTT. Its translation: CASSLSSGSNQPQHF.

Only a few counts were recorded for this clonotype. The CDR3 spells CASSYGGRDTLSGTQYF. The CDR3 bases are TGTGCCAGCAGTTACGGGGGCCGGGACACGCTAAGTGGGACCCAGTACTTC. V gene TRBV6-5 combines with J gene TRBJ2-5, with D perhaps TRBD1 (6 bases). This CDR3 is built from 17 residues. Germline V CDR1 and CDR2: MNHEY, SVGAGI. Trimming pared 2 bases from V and 7 bases from J, leaving 23 bases between.

The chain links TRBV5-1 to TRBJ1-6, with D possibly being TRBD1 (6 bases). The germline V gene encodes CDR1 SGHRS and CDR2 YFSETQ. Trimming left V 4 bases short and J 7 bases short, with 12 bases between. The CDR3 loop spans 14 amino acids. CDR3 coding DNA: TGCGCCAGCAGCCCGGGACAATCCAATTCACCCCTCCACTTT. Encoded protein: CASSPGQSNSPLHF.

This clonotype showed up just a few times. This chain joins TRBV18 and TRBJ1-1; the D gene is possibly TRBD1 (5 bases). This CDR3 comprises 14 residues. V lost 2 bases and J lost 2, with 9 bases in between. CDR1 KGHSH and CDR2 LQKENI come from the germline V gene. The CDR3 reads CASSPETANTEAFF. CDR3 coding DNA: TGTGCCAGCTCACCAGAGACAGCAAACACTGAAGCTTTCTTT. The variable domain in full, completed from reference TRBV18 and TRBJ1-1, reads NAGVMQNPRHLVRRRGQEARLRCSPMKGHSHVYWYRQLPEEGLKFMVYLQKENIIDESGMPKERFSAEFPKEGPSILRIQQVVRGDSAAYFCASSPETANTEAFFGQGTRLTVV.

This clonotype was seen a handful of times. This rearrangement joins TRBV10-3 to TRBJ2-5; TRBD2 matches 14 bases. CDR3 length: 19 residues. Germline CDR1 and CDR2: ENHRY and SYGVKD. Trimming removed 0 bases from V and 5 bases from J; junction bases left unmatched: 11. CDR3 bases: TGTGCCATCAGTGAGTCGGAAGGGACTAGCGGGAGAGTCTGGGAGACCCAGTACTTC. Translated, it gives CAISESEGTSGRVWETQYF.

The chain joins TRBV6-5 to TRBJ1-2; D gene uncertain. The germline V gene encodes CDR1 MNHEY and CDR2 SVGAGI. This CDR3 is 15 amino acids long. V lost 0 bases and J 0 bases, leaving 8 bases between the germline ends. CDR3: CASSYSSVSNYGYTF. The CDR3 DNA follows: TGTGCCAGCAGTTACTCGTCGGTATCTAACTATGGCTACACCTTC.